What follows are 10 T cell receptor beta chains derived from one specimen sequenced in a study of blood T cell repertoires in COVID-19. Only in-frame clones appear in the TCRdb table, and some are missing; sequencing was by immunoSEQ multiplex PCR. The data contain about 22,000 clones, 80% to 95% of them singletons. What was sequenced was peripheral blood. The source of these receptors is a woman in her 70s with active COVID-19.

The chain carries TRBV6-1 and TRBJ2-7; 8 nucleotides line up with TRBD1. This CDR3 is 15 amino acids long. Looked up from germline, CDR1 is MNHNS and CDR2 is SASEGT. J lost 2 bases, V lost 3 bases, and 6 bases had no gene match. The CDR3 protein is CASSEGQAFAYEQYF. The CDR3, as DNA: TGTGCCAGCAGTGAGGGACAGGCGTTCGCCTACGAGCAGTACTTC.

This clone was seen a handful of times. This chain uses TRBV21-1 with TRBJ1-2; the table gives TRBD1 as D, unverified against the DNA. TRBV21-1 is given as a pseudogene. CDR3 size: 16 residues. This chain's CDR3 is CASSNRQGRSNYGYTF. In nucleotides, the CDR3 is TGTGCCAGCAGCAACCGACAGGGTCGGAGCAACTATGGCTACACCTTC.

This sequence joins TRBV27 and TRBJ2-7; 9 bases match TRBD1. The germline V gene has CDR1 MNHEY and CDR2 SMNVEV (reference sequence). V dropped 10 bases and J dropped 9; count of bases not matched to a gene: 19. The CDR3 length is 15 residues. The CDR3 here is CATAPATGGRFVQYF. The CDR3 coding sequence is TGTGCCACCGCGCCCGCGACAGGGGGTAGATTCGTGCAGTACTTC.

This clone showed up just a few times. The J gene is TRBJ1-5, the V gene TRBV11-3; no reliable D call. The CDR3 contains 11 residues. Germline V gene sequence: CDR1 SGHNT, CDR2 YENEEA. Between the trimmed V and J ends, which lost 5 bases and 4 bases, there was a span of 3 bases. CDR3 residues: CASSENQPQHF. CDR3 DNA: TGTGCCAGCAGCGAGAATCAGCCCCAGCATTTT.

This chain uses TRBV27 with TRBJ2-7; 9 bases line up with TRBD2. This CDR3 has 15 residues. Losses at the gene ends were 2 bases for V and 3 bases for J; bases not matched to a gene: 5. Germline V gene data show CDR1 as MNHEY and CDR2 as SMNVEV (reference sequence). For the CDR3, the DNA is TGTGCCAGCAGTTTAGCCAGCGGGGGGAACTACGAGCAGTACTTC. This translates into CASSLASGGNYEQYF.

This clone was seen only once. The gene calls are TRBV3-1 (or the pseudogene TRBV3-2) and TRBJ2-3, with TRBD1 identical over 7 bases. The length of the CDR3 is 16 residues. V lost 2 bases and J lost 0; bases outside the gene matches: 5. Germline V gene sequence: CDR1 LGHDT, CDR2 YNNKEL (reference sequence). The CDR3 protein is CASSQPGTESTDTQYF. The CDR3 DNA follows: TGTGCCAGCAGCCAACCAGGGACAGAGAGCACAGATACGCAGTATTTT.

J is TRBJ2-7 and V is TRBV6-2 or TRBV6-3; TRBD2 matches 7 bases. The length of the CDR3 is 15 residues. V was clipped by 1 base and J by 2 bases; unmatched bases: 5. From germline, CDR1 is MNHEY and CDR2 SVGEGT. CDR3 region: CASSYLLADPYEQYF. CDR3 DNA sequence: TGTGCCAGCAGTTACTTGCTAGCGGACCCCTACGAGCAGTACTTC.

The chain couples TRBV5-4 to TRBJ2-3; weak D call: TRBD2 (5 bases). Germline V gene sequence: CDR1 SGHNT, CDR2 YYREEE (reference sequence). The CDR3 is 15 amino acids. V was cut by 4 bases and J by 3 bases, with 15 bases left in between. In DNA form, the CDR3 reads TGTGCCAGCAGCCCGGAGGCCCCGGGGACAGATACGCAGTATTTT. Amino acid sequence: CASSPEAPGTDTQYF.

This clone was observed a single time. The CDR3 reads CAISESIGSRKAFF. The CDR3 coding sequence is TGTGCCATCAGTGAGTCGATCGGGTCACGAAAAGCTTTCTTT. This chain links TRBV10-3 with TRBJ1-1; D remains ambiguous. The CDR3 runs 14 residues. Trimming took 0 bases from V and 9 from J, leaving 14 bases between them. CDR1 and CDR2 from the germline V gene are ENHRY and SYGVKD.

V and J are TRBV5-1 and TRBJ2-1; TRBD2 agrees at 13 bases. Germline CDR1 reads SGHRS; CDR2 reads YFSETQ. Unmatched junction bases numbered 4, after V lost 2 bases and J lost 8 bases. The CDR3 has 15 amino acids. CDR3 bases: TGCGCCAGCAGCTTCGGGACTAGCGGGAATGATGAGCAGTTCTTC. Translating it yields CASSFGTSGNDEQFF.